This T cell receptor (beta chain) appears in the sequencing data of a study of blood T cell repertoires in COVID-19. Looking at the study overall: Material from acute and convalescent COVID-19 was sourced from the United States, Italy and Spain.

Data came from immunoSEQ multiplex PCR; TCRdb stores just in-frame clones and leaves some out. The sample records about 45,000 clones, 60% to 80% being singletons. The CDR3 consists of 14 residues. Trimming cost V 3 bases and J 1 base, with 9 bases left between them. Germline assignment: CDR1 KGHSH and CDR2 LQKENI. This TCR was sampled from a man in his 70s with acute or convalescent COVID-19. This sequence joins TRBV18 and TRBJ1-1; D ambiguous. Source material: peripheral blood. In nucleotides, the CDR3 is TGTGCCAGCTCACCTGTCGGGAGGAACACTGAAGCTTTCTTT. It specifies CASSPVGRNTEAFF. The complete variable domain, with remaining parts taken from reference TRBV18 and TRBJ1-1, reads NAGVMQNPRHLVRRRGQEARLRCSPMKGHSHVYWYRQLPEEGLKFMVYLQKENIIDESGMPKERFSAEFPKEGPSILRIQQVVRGDSAAYFCASSPVGRNTEAFFGQGTRLTVV.